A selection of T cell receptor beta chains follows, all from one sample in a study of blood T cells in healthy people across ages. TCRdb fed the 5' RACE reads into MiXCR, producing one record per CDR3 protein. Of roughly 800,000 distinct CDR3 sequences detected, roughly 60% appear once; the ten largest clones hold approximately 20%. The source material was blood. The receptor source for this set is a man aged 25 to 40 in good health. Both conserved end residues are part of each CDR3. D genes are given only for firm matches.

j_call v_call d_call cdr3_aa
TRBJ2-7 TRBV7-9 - CASSLGQGGGEQYF
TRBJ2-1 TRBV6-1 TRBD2 CASRDRTSLNEQFF
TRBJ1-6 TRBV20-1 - CSARSFGEYSPLHF
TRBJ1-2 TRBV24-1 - CATSDSANYGYTF
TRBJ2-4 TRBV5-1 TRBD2 CASSFGGRSKNIQYF
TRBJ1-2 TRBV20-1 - CSVRPGHYPGGGYTF
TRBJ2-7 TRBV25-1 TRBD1 CASRDRGTYEQYF
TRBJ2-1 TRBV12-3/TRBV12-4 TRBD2 CASSLLAGEGYNEQFF
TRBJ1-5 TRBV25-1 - CASSGLGGPSNQPQHF
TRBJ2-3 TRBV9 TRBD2 CASSVDAGVDTQYF
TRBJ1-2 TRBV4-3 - CASSLRVFGGYGYTF
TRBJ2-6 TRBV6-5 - CASSYSARSVGGANVLTF
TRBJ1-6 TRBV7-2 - CASSLAGVGSPLHF
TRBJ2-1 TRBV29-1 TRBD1 CSTGQGGQQFF
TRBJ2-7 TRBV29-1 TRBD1 CSVGSWRQGADEQYF
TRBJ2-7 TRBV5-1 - CASSLAPDTTYEQYF
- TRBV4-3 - CASSQDFFSGRPRETQYF
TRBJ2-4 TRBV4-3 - CASSQESSRSKNIQYF
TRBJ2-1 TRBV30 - CAWSTGMVYNEQFF
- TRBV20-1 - CSAQDSGRSYEQYF
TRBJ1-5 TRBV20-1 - CSAQETGAGRFGQPQHF
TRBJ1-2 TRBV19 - CASSIGETRGYTF
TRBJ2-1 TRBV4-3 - CASSQDLGLEREQFF
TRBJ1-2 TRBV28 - CASTPAEGIYGYTF
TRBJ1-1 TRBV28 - CASVETGTTEAFF
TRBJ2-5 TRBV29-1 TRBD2 CSVKTSGRRETQYF
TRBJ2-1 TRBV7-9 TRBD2 CASSQPGGSSYNEQFF
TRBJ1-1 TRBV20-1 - CSARAGSGTEAFF
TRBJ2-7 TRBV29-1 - CSAETVGSYEQYF
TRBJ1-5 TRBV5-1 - CASSLEGGWNQPQHF
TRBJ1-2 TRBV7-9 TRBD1 CASEHRQGPNYGYTF
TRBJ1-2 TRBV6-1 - CASTEQDRGYGYTF
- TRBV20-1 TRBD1 CSAQETGEYEQYF
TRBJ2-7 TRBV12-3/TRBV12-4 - CASSPRQNPYEQYF
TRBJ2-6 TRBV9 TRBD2 CASSLGTSRGANVLTF
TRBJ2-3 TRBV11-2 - CASGRGRTDTQYF
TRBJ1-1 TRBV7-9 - CASSPDFTEAFF
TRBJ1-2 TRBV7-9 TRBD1 CASSPPTGDMVNYGYTF
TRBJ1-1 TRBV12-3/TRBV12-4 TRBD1 CASSLAHGEQGDTEAFF
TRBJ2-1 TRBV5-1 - CASGLAGPNNEQFF
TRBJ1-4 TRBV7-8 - CASSLGGRGVREKLFF
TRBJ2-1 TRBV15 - CATSRARQNNEQFF
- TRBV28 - CASSLWLRGEETQYF
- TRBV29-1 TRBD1 CSVRSGTAVYEQYF
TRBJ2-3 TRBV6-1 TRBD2 CAGGLAGITDTQYF
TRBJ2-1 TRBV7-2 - CASSLSGERADEQFF
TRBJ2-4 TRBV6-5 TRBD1 CASMSGQRNIQYF
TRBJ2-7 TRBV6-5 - CATKPGPFSEQYF
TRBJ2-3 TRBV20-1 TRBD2 CSAPTSGSADTQYF
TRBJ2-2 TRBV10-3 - CAISEINRNTGELFF
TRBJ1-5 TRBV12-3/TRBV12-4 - CASSRDPGVQPQHF
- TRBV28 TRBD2 CASIVASGKGSYEQYF
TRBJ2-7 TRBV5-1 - CASSLGTGGTAGYEQYF
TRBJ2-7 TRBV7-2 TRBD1 CASSLGGTGAYEQYF
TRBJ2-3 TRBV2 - CASITGRATDTQYF